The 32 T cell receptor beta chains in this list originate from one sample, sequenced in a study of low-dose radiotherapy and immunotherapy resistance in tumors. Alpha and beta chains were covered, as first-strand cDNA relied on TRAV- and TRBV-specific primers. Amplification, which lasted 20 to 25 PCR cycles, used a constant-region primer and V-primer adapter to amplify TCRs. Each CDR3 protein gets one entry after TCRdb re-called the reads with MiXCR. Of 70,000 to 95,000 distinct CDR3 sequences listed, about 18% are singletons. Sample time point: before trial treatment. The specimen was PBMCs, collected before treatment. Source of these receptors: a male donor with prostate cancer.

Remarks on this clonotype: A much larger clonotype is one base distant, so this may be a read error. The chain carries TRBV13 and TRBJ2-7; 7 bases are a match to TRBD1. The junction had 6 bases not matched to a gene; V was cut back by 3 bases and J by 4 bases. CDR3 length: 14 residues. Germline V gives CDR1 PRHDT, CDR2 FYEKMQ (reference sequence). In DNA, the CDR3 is TGTGCCAGCAGCTTGACCAGGGGGAAATACGAGCAGTACTTC. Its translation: CASSLTRGKYEQYF.

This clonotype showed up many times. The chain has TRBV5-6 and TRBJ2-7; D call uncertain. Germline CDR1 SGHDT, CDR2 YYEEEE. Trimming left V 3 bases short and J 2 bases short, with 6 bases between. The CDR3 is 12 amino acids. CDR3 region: CASSWSPYEQYF. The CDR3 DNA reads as TGTGCCAGCAGCTGGTCCCCCTACGAGCAGTACTTC.

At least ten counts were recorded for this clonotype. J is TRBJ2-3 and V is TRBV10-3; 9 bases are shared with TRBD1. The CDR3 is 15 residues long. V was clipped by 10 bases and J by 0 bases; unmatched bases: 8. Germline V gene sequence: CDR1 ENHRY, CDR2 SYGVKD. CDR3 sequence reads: CATSQGAESTDTQYF. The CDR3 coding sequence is TGTGCCACATCACAGGGGGCAGAGAGCACAGATACGCAGTATTTT.

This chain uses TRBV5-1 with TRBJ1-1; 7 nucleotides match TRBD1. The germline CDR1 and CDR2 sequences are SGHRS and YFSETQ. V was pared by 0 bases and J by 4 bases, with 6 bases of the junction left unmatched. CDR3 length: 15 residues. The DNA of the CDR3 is TGCGCCAGCAGCTTGGAGATGACAGGGACCACTGAAGCTTTCTTT. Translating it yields CASSLEMTGTTEAFF.

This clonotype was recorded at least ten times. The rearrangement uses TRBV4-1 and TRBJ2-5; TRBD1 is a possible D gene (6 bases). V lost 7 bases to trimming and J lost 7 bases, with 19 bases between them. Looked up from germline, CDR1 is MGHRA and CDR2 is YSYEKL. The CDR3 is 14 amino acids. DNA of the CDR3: TGCGCCAGCACCCATCTCCTAGAAGGGGGGACCCAGTACTTC. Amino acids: CASTHLLEGGTQYF.

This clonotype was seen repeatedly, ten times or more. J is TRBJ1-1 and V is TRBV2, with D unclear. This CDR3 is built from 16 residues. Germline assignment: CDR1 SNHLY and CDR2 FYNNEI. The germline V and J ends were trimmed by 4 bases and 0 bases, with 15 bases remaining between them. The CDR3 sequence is CASSGREEAMNTEAFF. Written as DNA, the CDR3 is TGTGCCAGCAGTGGTCGGGAGGAGGCCATGAACACTGAAGCTTTCTTT.

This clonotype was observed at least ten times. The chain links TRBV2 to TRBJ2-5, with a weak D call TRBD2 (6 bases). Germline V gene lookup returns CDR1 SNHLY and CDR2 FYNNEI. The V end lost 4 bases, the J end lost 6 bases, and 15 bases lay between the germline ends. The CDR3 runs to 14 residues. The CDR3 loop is CASSAGLSTQTQYF. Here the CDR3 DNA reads TGTGCCAGCAGTGCGGGACTCTCGACCCAGACCCAGTACTTC. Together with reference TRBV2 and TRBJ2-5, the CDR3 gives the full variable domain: EPEVTQTPSHQVTQMGQEVILRCVPISNHLYFYWYRQILGQKVEFLVSFYNNEISEKSEIFDDQFSVERPDGSNFTLKIRSTKLEDSAMYFCASSAGLSTQTQYFGPGTRLLVL.

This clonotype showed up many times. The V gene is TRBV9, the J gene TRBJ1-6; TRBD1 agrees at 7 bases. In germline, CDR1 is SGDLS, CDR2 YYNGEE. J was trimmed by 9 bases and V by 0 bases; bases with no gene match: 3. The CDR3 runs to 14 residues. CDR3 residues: CASSVAGGPSPLHF. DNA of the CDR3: TGTGCCAGCAGCGTAGCAGGGGGGCCTTCACCCCTCCACTTT.

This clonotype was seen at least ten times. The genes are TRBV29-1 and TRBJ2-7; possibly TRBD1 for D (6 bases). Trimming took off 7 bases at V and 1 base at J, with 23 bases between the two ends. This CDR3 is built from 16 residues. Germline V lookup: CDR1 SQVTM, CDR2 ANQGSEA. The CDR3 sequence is CSAGTNRDTGSYEQYF. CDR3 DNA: TGCAGCGCGGGAACGAACCGGGACACAGGGTCCTACGAGCAGTACTTC.

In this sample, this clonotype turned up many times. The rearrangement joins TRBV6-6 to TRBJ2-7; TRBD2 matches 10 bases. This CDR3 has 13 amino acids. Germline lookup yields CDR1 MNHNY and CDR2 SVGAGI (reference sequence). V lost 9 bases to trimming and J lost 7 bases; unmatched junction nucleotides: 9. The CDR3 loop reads CASTIGAGGEQYF. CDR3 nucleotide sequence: TGTGCCAGTACTATCGGAGCGGGGGGGGAGCAGTACTTC.

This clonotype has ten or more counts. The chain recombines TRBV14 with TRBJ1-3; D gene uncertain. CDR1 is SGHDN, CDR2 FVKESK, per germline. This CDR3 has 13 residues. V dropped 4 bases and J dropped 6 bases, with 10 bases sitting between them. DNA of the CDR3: TGTGCCAGCAGCCGGAAGGTTACAAACACCATATATTTT. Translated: CASSRKVTNTIYF.

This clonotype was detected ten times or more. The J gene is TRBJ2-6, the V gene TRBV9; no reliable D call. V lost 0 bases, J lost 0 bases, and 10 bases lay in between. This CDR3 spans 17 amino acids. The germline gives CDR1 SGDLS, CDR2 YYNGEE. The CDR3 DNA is TGTGCCAGCAGCGTAGGACTCCGGAGCTCTGGGGCCAACGTCCTGACTTTC. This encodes CASSVGLRSSGANVLTF.

The CDR3 DNA reads TGTGCCAGCAGCTCGGGGGTTCCCAAAAACATTCAGTACTTC. The encoded protein is CASSSGVPKNIQYF. V is TRBV7-8 and J is TRBJ2-4, with a possible D match to TRBD2 (6 bases). Trimming removed 4 bases from V and 2 bases from J, with 9 bases in between. This CDR3 is built from 14 residues. CDR1 is SGHVS and CDR2 is FQNEAQ in the germline V gene.

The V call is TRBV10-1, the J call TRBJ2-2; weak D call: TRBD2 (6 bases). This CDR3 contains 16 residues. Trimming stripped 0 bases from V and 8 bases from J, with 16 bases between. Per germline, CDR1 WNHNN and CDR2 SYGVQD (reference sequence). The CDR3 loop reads CASSESRSGPGGELFF. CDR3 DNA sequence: TGCGCCAGCAGTGAGTCGAGGAGCGGGCCCGGAGGGGAGCTGTTTTTT.

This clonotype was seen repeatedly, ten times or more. CDR3 amino acids: CASRGGGANVLTF. The CDR3 region has the DNA TGTGCCAGCAGGGGGGGGGGGGCCAACGTCCTGACTTTC. The genes are TRBV6-2 or TRBV6-3 and TRBJ2-6; 7 bases fit TRBD2. CDR3 length: 13 residues. V lost 6 bases, J lost 4 bases, and 0 bases stayed unmatched. Germline loops: CDR1 MNHEY, CDR2 SVGEGT.

In nucleotides, the CDR3 is TGCAGCGTTGGGGGACAGGGGACCAACAATGAGCAGTTCTTC. The encoded protein is CSVGGQGTNNEQFF. This sequence joins TRBV29-1 and TRBJ2-1, with TRBD1 identical over 10 bases. This CDR3 is 14 amino acids long. Germline lookup yields CDR1 SQVTM and CDR2 ANQGSEA. V was clipped by 4 bases and J by 5 bases; unmatched bases: 5.

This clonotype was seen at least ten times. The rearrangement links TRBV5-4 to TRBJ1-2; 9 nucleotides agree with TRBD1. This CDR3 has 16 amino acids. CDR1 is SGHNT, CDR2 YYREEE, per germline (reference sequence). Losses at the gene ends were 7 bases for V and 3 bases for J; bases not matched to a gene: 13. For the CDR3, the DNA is TGTGCCAGCCAATCTAGAGGACAGGGGCCGGACTATGGCTACACCTTC. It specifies CASQSRGQGPDYGYTF.

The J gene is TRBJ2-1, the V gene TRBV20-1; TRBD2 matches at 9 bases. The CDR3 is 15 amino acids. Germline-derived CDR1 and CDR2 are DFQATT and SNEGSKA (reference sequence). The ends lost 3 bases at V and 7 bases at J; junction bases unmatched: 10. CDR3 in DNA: TGCAGTGCTAGGTTTAGCGGGGGCAAACCGAATGAGCAGTTCTTC. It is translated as CSARFSGGKPNEQFF.

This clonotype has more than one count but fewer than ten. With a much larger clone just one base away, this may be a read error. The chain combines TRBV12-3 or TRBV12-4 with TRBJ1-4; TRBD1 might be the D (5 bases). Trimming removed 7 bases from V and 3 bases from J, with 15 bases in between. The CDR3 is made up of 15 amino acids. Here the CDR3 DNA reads TGTGCCAGCACCAACCAGAGGGACTCTAATGAAAAACTGTTTTTT. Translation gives CASTNQRDSNEKLFF.

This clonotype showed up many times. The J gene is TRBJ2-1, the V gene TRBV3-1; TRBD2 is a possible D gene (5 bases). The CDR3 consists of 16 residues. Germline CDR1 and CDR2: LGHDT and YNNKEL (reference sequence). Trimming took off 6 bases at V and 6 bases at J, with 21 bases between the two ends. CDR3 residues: CASRRTSNVASNEQFF. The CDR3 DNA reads TGTGCCAGCAGAAGGACTTCCAATGTGGCTTCCAATGAGCAGTTCTTC.

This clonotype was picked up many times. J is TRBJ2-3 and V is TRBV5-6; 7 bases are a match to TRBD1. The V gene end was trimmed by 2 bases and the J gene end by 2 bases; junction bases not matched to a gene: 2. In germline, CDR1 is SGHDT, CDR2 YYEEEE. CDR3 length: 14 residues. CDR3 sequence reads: CASSFDRDTDTQYF. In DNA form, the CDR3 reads TGTGCCAGCAGCTTTGACAGGGACACAGATACGCAGTATTTT. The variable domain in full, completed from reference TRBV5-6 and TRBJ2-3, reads DAGVTQSPTHLIKTRGQQVTLRCSPKSGHDTVSWYQQALGQGPQFIFQYYEEEERQRGNFPDRFSGHQFPNYSSELNVNALLLGDSALYLCASSFDRDTDTQYFGPGTRLTVL.

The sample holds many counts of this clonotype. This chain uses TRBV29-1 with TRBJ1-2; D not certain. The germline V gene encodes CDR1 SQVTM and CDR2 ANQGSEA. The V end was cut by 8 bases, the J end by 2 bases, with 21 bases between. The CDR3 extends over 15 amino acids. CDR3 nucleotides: TGCAGCACCTTCCGCGAGGGTAGTGGGAACTATGGCTACACCTTC. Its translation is CSTFREGSGNYGYTF.

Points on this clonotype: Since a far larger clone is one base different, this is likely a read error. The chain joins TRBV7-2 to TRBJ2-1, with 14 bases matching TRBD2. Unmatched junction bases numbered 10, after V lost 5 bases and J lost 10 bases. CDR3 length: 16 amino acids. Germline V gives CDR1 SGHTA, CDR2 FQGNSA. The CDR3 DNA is TGTGCCAGCAGCCTTGCTGGGACTAGCGGGAGCTACGAGCAGTTCTTC. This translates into CASSLAGTSGSYEQFF.

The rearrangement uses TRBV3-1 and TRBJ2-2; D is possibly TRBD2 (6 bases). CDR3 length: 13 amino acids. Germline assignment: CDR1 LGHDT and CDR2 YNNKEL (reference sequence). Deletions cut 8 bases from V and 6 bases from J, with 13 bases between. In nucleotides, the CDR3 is TGTGCCAGCGGCTCTAGCGTCTCCGGGGAGCTGTTTTTT. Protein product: CASGSSVSGELFF.

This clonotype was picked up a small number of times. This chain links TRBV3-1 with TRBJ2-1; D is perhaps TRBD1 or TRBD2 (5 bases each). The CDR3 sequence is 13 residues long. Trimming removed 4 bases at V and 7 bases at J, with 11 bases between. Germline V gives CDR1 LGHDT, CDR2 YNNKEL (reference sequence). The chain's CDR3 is CASSLGTINEQFF. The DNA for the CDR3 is TGTGCCAGCAGCCTGGGGACGATAAATGAGCAGTTCTTC.

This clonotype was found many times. DNA of the CDR3: TGTGCCAGCAGCGTACAGACAGGGTCAGATACGCAGTATTTT. The encoded protein is CASSVQTGSDTQYF. The chain recombines TRBV9 with TRBJ2-3, with 7 nucleotides matching TRBD1. V trimming: 1 base; J trimming: 4 bases; junction bases outside the gene matches: 3. CDR1 and CDR2 from the germline V gene are SGDLS and YYNGEE. The CDR3 runs 14 residues.

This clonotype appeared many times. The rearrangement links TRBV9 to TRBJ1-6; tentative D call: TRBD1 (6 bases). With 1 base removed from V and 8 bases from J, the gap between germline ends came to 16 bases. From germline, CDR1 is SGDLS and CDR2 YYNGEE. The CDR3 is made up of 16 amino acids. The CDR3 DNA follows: TGTGCCAGCAGCGTAAGGGGGGGTGCGTTAGATTCACCCCTCCACTTT. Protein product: CASSVRGGALDSPLHF.

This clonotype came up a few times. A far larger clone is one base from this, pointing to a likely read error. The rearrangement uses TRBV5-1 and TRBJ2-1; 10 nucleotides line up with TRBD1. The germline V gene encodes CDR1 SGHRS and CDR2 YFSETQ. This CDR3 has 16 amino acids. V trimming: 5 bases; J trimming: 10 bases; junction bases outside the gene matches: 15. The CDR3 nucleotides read TGCGCCAGCAGAGAGATGCCGGGACAGGGGTGGTACGAGCAGTTCTTC. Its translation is CASREMPGQGWYEQFF.

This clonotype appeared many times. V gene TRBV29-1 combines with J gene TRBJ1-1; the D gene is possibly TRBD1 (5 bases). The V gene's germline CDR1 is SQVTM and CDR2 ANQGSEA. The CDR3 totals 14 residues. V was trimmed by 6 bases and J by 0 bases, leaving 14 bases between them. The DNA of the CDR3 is TGCAGCGTAAGAACCGGGACGGTGAACACTGAAGCTTTCTTT. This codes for CSVRTGTVNTEAFF.

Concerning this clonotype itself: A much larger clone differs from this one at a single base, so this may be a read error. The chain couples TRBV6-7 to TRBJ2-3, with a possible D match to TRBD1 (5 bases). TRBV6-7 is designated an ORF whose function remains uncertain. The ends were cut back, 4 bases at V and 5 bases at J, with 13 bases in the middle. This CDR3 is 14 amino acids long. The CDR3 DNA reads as TGTGCCAGCAGTTGGGCTGGGGCCCAAGATACGCAGTATTTT. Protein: CASSWAGAQDTQYF.

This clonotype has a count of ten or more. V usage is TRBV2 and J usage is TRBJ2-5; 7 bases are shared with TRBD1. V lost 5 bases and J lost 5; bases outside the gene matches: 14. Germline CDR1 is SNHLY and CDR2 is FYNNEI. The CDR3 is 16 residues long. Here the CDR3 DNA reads TGTGCCAGCAGTCCCATTGTTCAGGGGGTTGGCGAGACCCAGTACTTC. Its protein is CASSPIVQGVGETQYF.

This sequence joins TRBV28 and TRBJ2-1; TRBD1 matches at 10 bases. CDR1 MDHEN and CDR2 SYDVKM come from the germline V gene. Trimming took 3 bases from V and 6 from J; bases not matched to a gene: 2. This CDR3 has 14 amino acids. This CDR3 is CASSFWDRGNEQFF. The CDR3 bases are TGTGCCAGCAGTTTTTGGGACAGGGGCAATGAGCAGTTCTTC.